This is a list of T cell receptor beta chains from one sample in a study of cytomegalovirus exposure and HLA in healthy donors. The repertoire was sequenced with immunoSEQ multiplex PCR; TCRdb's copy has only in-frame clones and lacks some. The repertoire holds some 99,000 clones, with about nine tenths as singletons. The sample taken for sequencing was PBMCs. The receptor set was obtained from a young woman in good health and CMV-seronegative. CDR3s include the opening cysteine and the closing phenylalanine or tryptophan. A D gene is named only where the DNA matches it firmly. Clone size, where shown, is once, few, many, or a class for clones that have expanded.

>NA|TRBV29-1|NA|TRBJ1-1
TGCAGCGTTGCGGGGTTTGTGCTGGGGGCTTTCTTT
CSVAGFVLGAFF
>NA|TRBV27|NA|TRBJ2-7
TGTGCCAGCAGTTTAAGGGGGACCCTACCCTACGAGCAGTACTTC
CASSLRGTLPYEQYF
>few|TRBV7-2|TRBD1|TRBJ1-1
TGTGCCAGCAGCGTTCGACAGGGCTACACTGAAGCTTTCTTT
CASSVRQGYTEAFF
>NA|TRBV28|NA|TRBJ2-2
TGTGCCAGCAGCTCCCTAAACACCGGGGAGCTGTTTTTT
CASSSLNTGELFF
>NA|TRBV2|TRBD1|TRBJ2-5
TGTGCCACCCAGACAGGGGCCGTGGAGACCCAGTACTTC
CATQTGAVETQYF
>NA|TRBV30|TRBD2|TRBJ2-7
TGTGCCTGGAGCCCCGGGGGGTCCTACGAGCAGTACTTC
CAWSPGGSYEQYF
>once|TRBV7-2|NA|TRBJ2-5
TGTGCCAGCAGCTTAGCCGTCCAAGAGACCCAGTACTTC
CASSLAVQETQYF
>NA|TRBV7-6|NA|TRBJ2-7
TGTGCCAGCAGCTTTAGCGGCGAGCAGTACTTC
CASSFSGEQYF
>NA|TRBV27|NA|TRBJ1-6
TGTGCCAGCAGTCCCCGGGGGGGATCACCCCTCCACTTT
CASSPRGGSPLHF
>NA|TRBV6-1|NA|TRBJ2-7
TGTGCCAGCAGTCTCCCCGGCTACGAGCAGTACTTC
CASSLPGYEQYF
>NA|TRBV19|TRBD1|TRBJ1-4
TGTGCCAGTAGAGACAGGGATTGGCCTAATGAAAAACTGTTTTTT
CASRDRDWPNEKLFF
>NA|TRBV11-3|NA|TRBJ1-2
TGTGCCAGCAGCTCCCTCCCCAACAGGGTATCGGGCTACACCTTC
CASSSLPNRVSGYTF
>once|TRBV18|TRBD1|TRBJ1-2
TGTGCCAGCTCACCCTTACCTAAACAGGGGAACTATGGCTACACCTTC
CASSPLPKQGNYGYTF
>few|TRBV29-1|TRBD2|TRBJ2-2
TGCAGCGGCCCAACTAGCGGGAGTACCGGGGAGCTGTTTTTT
CSGPTSGSTGELFF
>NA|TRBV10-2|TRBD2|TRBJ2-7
TGCGCCAGCAGTGATCGGGGGGGCCGACCTACCTACGAGCAGTACTTC
CASSDRGGRPTYEQYF
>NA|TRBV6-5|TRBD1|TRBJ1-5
TGTGCCAGCAGTTCCCAGGGACAGGGCAATCAGCCCCAGCATTTT
CASSSQGQGNQPQHF
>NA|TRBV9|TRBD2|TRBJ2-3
TGTGCCAGCAGCCCTCAACCGGGACTAGTTATCTATACGCAGTATTTT
CASSPQPGLVIYTQYF
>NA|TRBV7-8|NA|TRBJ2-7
TGTGCCAGCAGCTTAGGCGGGTCCTTCTCCTACGAGCAGTACTTC
CASSLGGSFSYEQYF
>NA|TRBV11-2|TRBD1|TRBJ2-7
TGTGCCAGCAGCTTGATACGGGACAGCTACGAGCAGTACTTC
CASSLIRDSYEQYF
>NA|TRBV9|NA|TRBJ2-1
TGTGCCAGCAGCGTAGCTACTGATTCCTACAATGAGCAGTTCTTC
CASSVATDSYNEQFF
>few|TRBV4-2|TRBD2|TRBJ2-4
TGTGCCAGCAGCCAAGGGGTAGCGGGGGGTGCGGGCAAAAACATTCAGTACTTC
CASSQGVAGGAGKNIQYF
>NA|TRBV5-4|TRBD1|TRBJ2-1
TGTGCCAGCAGCTTGACAGGGGTCGGGGAGCAGTTCTTC
CASSLTGVGEQFF
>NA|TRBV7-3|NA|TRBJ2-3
TGTGCCAGCAGCTCGACTCGTTCAGATACGCAGTATTTT
CASSSTRSDTQYF
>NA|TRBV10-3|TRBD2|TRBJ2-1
TGTGCCAGCAATCCCGGAAGGACTAGCGGAAACAATGAGCAGTTCTTC
CASNPGRTSGNNEQFF
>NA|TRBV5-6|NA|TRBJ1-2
TGTGCCAGCAGCTTGTCGATAGCCAGCTACACCTTC
CASSLSIASYTF
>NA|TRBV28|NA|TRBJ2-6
TGTGCCAGCAGTAGGACTACTGGGGCCAACGTCCTGACTTTC
CASSRTTGANVLTF
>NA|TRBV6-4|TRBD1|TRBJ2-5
TGTGCCAGCAGTGAAGTAGGGGGCGCCGGGGAGACCCAGTACTTC
CASSEVGGAGETQYF
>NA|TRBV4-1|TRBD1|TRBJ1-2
TGCGCCAGCAGCAACCGGGACAGGGGAAACTATGGCTACACCTTC
CASSNRDRGNYGYTF
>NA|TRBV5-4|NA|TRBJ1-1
TGTGCCAGCAGCCGAGGGGGTGTGGATAGCACTGAAGCTTTCTTT
CASSRGGVDSTEAFF
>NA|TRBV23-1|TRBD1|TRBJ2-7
TGCGCCAGCAGTCCACGGACCGGGACAGGGGGCTACGAGCAGTACTTC
CASSPRTGTGGYEQYF
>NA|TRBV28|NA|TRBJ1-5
TGTGCCAGCAGTCAACAGGAGTGGCGGCAGCCCCAGCATTTT
CASSQQEWRQPQHF
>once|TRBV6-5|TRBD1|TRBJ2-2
TGTGCCAGCAGTCCACCGGACAGGGGGGACGGGGAGCTGTTTTTT
CASSPPDRGDGELFF
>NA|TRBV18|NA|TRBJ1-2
TGTGCCAGCTCACCGGGGGGGCCGGGTCGTGGCTACACCTTC
CASSPGGPGRGYTF
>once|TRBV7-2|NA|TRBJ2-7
TGTGCCAGCAGACCTGAGCGCGGATCCTACGAGCAGTACTTC
CASRPERGSYEQYF
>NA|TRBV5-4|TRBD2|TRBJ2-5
TGTGCCAGCAGCTTGGGGGGACTAGCGGAACAAGAGACCCAGTACTTC
CASSLGGLAEQETQYF
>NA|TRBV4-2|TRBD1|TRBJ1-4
TGTGCCAGCAGCCCAATAGTCGGACAGGGCGATGAAAAACTGTTTTTT
CASSPIVGQGDEKLFF
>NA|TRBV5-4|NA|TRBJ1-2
TGTGCCAGCAGCTTGTGGGGGGAAGTAAACTATGGCTACACCTTC
CASSLWGEVNYGYTF
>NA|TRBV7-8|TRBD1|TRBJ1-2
TGTGCCAGCAGCGCCGGACAGGGGACTGGCTACACCTTC
CASSAGQGTGYTF
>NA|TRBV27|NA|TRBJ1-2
TGTGCCAGCAGTTTATATCACGGACAGTCCACTTACACCTTC
CASSLYHGQSTYTF
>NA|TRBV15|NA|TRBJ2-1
TGTGCCACCAGCAGAGAGCGTTCGCCATACAATGAGCAGTTCTTC
CATSRERSPYNEQFF
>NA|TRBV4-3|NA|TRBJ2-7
TGCGCCAGCAGCCAAGGAGGCAGCTCCTACGAGCAGTACTTC
CASSQGGSSYEQYF
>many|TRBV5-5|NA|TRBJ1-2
TGTGCCAGCAGCTTGATACAGAACTATGGCTACACCTTC
CASSLIQNYGYTF
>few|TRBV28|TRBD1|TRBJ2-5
TGTGCCAGCAGTTCTCGGACAGGGGGCGAAGAGACCCAGTACTTC
CASSSRTGGEETQYF
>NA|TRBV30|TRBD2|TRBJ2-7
TGTGCCTGCCAGACTAGCGGGGGCCCATACGAGCAGTACTTC
CACQTSGGPYEQYF
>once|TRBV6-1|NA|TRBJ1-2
TGTGCCAGCAGTGAGGGGGCGGAGGCCTTTAACTATGGCTACACCTTC
CASSEGAEAFNYGYTF
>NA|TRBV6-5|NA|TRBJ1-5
TGTGCCAGCAGTTACTCATCGACGGGGAGCAATCAGCCCCAGCATTTT
CASSYSSTGSNQPQHF
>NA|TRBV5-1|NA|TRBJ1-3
TGCGCCAGCAGCTTACAGGGCGGAAACACCATATATTTT
CASSLQGGNTIYF